The sequence of this T cell receptor beta chain was determined in a study of human T cells and chemical hapten exposure. Broader study findings: Correlating positively with patch test score were the PT1 expanded TCR counts. Expanded TCRs were compared with controls, and the expanded TCRs formed significantly more large CDR3 similarity clusters.

Per the authors' pipeline: Sampled TCR counts reached a median of roughly 90,000 per sample, with values ranging from roughly 20,000 to 700,000. MiXCR was run by TCRdb on the RACE reads, yielding one entry per CDR3 protein. These V and J calls are TCRdb output, not the study's own analysis. The profile shows roughly 200,000 distinct CDR3 sequences, about 20% of them singletons. Time point described: patch test 1, 2 weeks after DPC sensitization. Treatment here: therapeutic diphenylcyclopropenone sensitization with weekly scalp DPC. In the case of this clonotype: The target antigen is unknown.

CDR1 and CDR2 (germline): MNHNS, SASEGT. This CDR3 spans 16 amino acids. Trimming took 5 bases from V and 1 from J; bases not matched to a gene: 8. The sample was whole blood, taken in connection with sensitization to the hapten diphenylcyclopropenone (DPC). The receptor comes from a woman aged 50 to 60 with alopecia areata. Some clones in this sample may be carry-over from other donors' samples. The chain joins TRBV6-1 to TRBJ2-5, with 9 bases that match TRBD2. The CDR3 reads CASSLTSGPLQETQYF. For the CDR3, the DNA is TGTGCCAGCAGTTTAACTAGCGGGCCACTCCAAGAGACCCAGTACTTC.